This T cell receptor (beta chain) was obtained from a study of CD8 T cells in ankylosing spondylitis. Whole-study results and caveats: Blood of patients with ankylosing spondylitis appeared to be characterized by a TCR beta motif of eight highly homologous variants.

About this clonotype itself: Its antigen remains unknown.

The CDR3 has 14 residues. V shed 3 bases and J shed 3 bases, with 11 bases lying between them. Per the germline V gene, CDR1 is PRHDT and CDR2 is FYEKMQ (reference sequence). Each CDR3 protein gets one entry after TCRdb re-called the 5' RACE reads with MiXCR. Among fewer than 650,000 distinct CDR3 sequences listed, roughly 13% were seen once. The sample comprised blood, either unsorted or a sorted T cell fraction (not recorded which). V is TRBV13 and J is TRBJ1-1; the D gene is possibly TRBD1 (6 bases). The TCR comes from a male donor with ankylosing spondylitis. DNA of the CDR3: TGTGCCAGCAGCTTGGGACATAAAGACACTGAAGCTTTCTTT. As protein: CASSLGHKDTEAFF.